Listed below are T cell receptor beta chains from one sample, sequenced in a study of blood T cells in healthy people across ages. MiXCR was run by TCRdb on the 5' RACE reads, yielding one entry per CDR3 protein. Here the sample spans fewer than 2,000,000 distinct CDR3 sequences, roughly 32% being singletons. Sequencing was performed on blood. Source of these receptors: a woman aged 25 to 39 in good health. Both conserved end residues are part of each CDR3. D genes are given only for firm matches. Expanded clones are given a class, and other clones once, few, many or no size at all.

j_call clone_size d_call cdr3_length v_call cdr3_nt cdr3_aa
TRBJ2-1 . TRBD2 17 TRBV20-1 TGCAGTGCTAGAGGGCCGGCGGGAGGGCTTTCCTACAATGAGCAGTTCTTC CSARGPAGGLSYNEQFF
TRBJ2-7 few TRBD2 14 TRBV20-1 TGCAGTGCTAGAGGGGGGACTAGCGCTTACGAGCAGTACTTC CSARGGTSAYEQYF
TRBJ2-7 many TRBD1 14 TRBV20-1 TGCAGTGCTAGGCCCCTCGGACAGGCCTACGAGCAGTACTTC CSARPLGQAYEQYF
TRBJ2-6 . . 16 TRBV5-5 TGTGCCAGCACCGAGATACCACAAACAGGGGCCAACGTCCTGACTTTC CASTEIPQTGANVLTF
TRBJ2-5 . . 13 TRBV20-1 TGCAGTGCTTGGAGACTGGGGGCTGCGGAGCAGTACTTC CSAWRLGAAEQYF
TRBJ2-3 few TRBD1 14 TRBV5-1 TGCGCCAGCGGCCGGGACAGGGGGATTGATACGCAGTATTTT CASGRDRGIDTQYF
TRBJ1-1 . . 15 TRBV11-2 TGTGCCAGCAGCTTAGTCTTTTGGCTGAACACTGAAGCTTTCTTT CASSLVFWLNTEAFF
TRBJ1-1 . . 15 TRBV25-1 TGTGCCAGCAGTGTCCCGGGGCCCATGAACACTGAAGCTTTCTTT CASSVPGPMNTEAFF
TRBJ1-1 few TRBD1 15 TRBV5-1 TGCGCCAGCAGCACGGAGCCGGGACAGTTAACTGAAGCTTTCTTT CASSTEPGQLTEAFF
TRBJ2-1 . TRBD2 19 TRBV4-2 TGTGCCAGCAGCCAAGAACCCTATGTGGCGGGGGGCCCTTACAATGAGCAGTTCTTC CASSQEPYVAGGPYNEQFF
TRBJ2-1 . . 14 TRBV12-3/TRBV12-4 TGTGCCAGCAGCACTGCTAAAACCTACAATGAGCAGTTCTTC CASSTAKTYNEQFF
TRBJ2-7 . . 15 TRBV28 TGTGCCAGCGGACCCAGACGGTGGGGGGCCTACGAGCAGTACTTC CASGPRRWGAYEQYF
TRBJ2-1 . . 16 TRBV27 TGTGCCAGCATACCCCTGGGGAAACACTCCTACAATGAGCAGTTCTTC CASIPLGKHSYNEQFF
TRBJ2-7 . TRBD1 14 TRBV25-1 TGTGCCAGCAGTGCGCTGACAGGGGGTTACGAGCAGTACTTC CASSALTGGYEQYF